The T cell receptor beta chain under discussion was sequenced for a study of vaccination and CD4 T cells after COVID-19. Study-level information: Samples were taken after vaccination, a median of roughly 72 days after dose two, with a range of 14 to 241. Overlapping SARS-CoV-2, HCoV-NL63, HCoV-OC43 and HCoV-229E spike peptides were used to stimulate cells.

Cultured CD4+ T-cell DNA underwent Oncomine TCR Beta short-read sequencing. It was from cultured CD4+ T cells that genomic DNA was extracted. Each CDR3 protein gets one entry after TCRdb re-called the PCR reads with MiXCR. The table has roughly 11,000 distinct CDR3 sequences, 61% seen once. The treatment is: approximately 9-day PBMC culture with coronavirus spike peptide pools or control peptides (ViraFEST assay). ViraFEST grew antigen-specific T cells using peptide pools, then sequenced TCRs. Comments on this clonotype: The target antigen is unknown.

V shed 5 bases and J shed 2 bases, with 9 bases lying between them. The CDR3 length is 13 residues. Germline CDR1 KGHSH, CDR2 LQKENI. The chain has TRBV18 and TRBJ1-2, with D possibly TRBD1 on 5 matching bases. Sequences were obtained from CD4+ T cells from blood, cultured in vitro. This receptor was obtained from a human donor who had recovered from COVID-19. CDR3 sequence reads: CASSKGANYGYTF. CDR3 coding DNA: TGTGCCAGCTCAAAAGGGGCGAACTATGGCTACACCTTC. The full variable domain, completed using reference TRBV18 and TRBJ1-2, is NAGVMQNPRHLVRRRGQEARLRCSPMKGHSHVYWYRQLPEEGLKFMVYLQKENIIDESGMPKERFSAEFPKEGPSILRIQQVVRGDSAAYFCASSKGANYGYTFGSGTRLTVV.